The T cell receptor (beta chain) under discussion was sequenced for a study of cytomegalovirus exposure and HLA in healthy donors. Whole-study results and caveats: Among the most significant clusters, several appeared linked to common viral pathogens in a later analysis. TCR beta chains numbering about 160 were designated cytomegalovirus-associated.

A few counts support this clone. Its antigen is still unknown. Trimming at V came to 7 bases and at J to 2 bases, leaving 13 bases not matched to a gene. From germline, CDR1 is MGHDK and CDR2 SYGVNS. This CDR3 has 16 amino acids. PCR used 60 Vbeta primers and 13 Jbeta primers. Using immunoSEQ multiplex PCR, the repertoire was profiled, and TCRdb retains in-frame clones only, with some absent. This table has about 120,000 clones, 75% to 90% appearing once. Input material: PBMCs. This chain links TRBV25-1 with TRBJ1-1; 7 nucleotides align to TRBD1. The receptor's source is a male donor in good health and CMV-seronegative. As DNA, the CDR3 is TGTGCCAGCAAGAGCTACTCAGGGACAGTTAACACTGAAGCTTTCTTT. As protein: CASKSYSGTVNTEAFF.